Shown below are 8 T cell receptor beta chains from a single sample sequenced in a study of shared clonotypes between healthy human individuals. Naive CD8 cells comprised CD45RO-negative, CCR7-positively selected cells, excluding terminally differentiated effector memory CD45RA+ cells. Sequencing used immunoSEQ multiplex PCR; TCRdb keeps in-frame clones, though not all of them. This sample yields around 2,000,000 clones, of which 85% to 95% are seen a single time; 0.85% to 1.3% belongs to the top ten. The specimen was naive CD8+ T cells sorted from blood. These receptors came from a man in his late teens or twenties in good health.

CDR3 coding DNA: TGCGCCAGCAGCCAAGATGTCGGCAGCCAAGAGACCCAGTACTTC. It encodes CASSQDVGSQETQYF. The chain employs TRBV4-1 and TRBJ2-5; D call uncertain. V dropped 0 bases and J dropped 1 base, with 9 bases sitting between them. In germline, CDR1 is MGHRA, CDR2 YSYEKL. The CDR3 is 15 residues long.

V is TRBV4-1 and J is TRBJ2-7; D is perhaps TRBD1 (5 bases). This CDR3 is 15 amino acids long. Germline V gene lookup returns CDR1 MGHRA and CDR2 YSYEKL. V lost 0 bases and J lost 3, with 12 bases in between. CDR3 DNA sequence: TGCGCCAGCAGCCAAGAAAGACAGTTAATCTACGAGCAGTACTTC. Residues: CASSQERQLIYEQYF.

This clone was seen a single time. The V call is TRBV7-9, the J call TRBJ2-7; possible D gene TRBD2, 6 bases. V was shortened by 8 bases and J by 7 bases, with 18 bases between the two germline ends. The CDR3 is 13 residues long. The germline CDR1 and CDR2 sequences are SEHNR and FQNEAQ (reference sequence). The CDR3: CASVWGDAVEQYF. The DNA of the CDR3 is TGTGCCAGCGTCTGGGGGGATGCGGTAGAGCAGTACTTC.

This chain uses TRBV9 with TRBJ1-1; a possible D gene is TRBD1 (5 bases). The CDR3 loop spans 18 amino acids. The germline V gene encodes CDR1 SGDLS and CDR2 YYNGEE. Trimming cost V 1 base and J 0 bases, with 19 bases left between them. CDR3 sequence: CASSVKVGQQGVNTEAFF. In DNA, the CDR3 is TGTGCCAGCAGCGTAAAGGTCGGGCAGCAAGGGGTGAACACTGAAGCTTTCTTT.

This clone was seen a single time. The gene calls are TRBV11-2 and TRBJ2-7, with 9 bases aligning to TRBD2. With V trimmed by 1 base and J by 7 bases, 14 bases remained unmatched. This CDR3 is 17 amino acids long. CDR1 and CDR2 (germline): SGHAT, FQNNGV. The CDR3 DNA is TGTGCCAGCAGCTTAGGAATCCTTAGCGGGGGTCCTTTGGAGCAGTACTTC. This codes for CASSLGILSGGPLEQYF.

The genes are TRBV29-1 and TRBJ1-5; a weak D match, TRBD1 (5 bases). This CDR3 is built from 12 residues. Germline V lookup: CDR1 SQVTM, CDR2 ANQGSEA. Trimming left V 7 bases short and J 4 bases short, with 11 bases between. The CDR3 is CSAQGNNQPQHF. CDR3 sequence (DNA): TGCAGCGCTCAGGGAAATAATCAGCCCCAGCATTTT.

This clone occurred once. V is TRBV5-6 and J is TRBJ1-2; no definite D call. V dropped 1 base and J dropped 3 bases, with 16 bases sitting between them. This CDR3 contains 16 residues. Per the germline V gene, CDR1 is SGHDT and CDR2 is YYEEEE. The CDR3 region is CASSLSTHGLHYGYTF. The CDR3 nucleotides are TGTGCCAGCAGCTTGTCGACACACGGATTACACTATGGCTACACCTTC.

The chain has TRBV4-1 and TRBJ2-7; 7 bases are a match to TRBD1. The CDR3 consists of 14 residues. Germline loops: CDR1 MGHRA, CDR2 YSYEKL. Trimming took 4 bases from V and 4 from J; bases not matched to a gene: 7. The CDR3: CASSLGQTNYEQYF. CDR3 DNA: TGCGCCAGCAGCCTGGGACAGACCAATTACGAGCAGTACTTC.